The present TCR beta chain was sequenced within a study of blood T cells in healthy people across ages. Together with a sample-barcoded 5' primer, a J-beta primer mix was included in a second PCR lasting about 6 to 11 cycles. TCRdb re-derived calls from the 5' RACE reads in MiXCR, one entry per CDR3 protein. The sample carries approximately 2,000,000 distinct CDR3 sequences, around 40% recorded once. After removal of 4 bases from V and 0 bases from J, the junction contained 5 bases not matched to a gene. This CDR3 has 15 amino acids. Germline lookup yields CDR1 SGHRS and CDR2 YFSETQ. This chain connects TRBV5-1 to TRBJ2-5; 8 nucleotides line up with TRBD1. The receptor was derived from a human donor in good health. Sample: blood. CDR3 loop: CASSPTGDYQETQYF. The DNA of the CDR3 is TGCGCCAGCAGCCCGACAGGGGACTACCAAGAGACCCAGTACTTC.